The 29 T cell receptor beta chains presented below share a single source sample, sequenced in a study of neurological immune-mediated disorders. Time point in this sample: longitudinal time-point 3. TCRdb redid the calling of the 5' RACE reads with MiXCR, one entry per CDR3 protein. The repertoire holds approximately 58,000 distinct CDR3 sequences, with 7% to 9% as singletons. Sequencing used PBMCs. All receptors derive from a woman between 35 and 50 years old in good health.

Many counts were recorded for this clonotype. V gene TRBV27 combines with J gene TRBJ2-7, with unresolved D. The CDR3 is 13 amino acids. The V gene lost 6 bases and the J gene lost 7 bases, with 16 bases spanning the gap. The germline CDR1 and CDR2 sequences are MNHEY and SMNVEV (reference sequence). The CDR3 sequence: CASSLSPEREQYF. The CDR3 DNA reads TGTGCCAGCAGCCTAAGCCCAGAGAGAGAGCAGTACTTC.

As to this clonotype: A read error may account for a junction end that differs from germline. The chain employs TRBV7-2 and TRBJ2-7; no clear D gene. This CDR3 is built from 12 residues. Germline-derived CDR1 and CDR2 are SGHTA and FQGNSA. The CDR3 DNA is TGTGTCAGCATCTTAGTTGGTAACGAGCAGTACTTC. Residues: CVSILVGNEQYF.

This CDR3 is CASSLQVAQNTGELFF. The CDR3 DNA is TGCGCCAGCAGCCTACAAGTGGCCCAGAACACCGGGGAGCTGTTTTTT. The rearrangement links TRBV4-3 to TRBJ2-2, with D uncertain. The CDR3 consists of 16 residues. Germline CDR1 is LGHNA and CDR2 is YSLEER. Between the trimmed V and J ends, which lost 4 bases and 1 base, there was a span of 13 bases.

This clonotype appeared many times. CDR3 in amino acids: CASSRGTGGNYNLYEQYF. The CDR3 DNA reads as TGTGCCAGCAGCCGCGGGACAGGGGGCAATTATAATCTTTACGAGCAGTACTTC. The J gene is TRBJ2-7, the V gene TRBV7-2; 12 bases are a match to TRBD1. The germline V gene has CDR1 SGHTA and CDR2 FQGNSA. The V gene end was trimmed by 5 bases and the J gene end by 4 bases; junction bases not matched to a gene: 15. CDR3 size: 18 residues.

This clonotype has ten or more counts. V and J are TRBV20-1 and TRBJ1-2; 12 bases are a match to TRBD1. This CDR3 is 15 amino acids long. Unmatched junction bases numbered 6, after V lost 4 bases and J lost 3 bases. Germline assignment: CDR1 DFQATT and CDR2 SNEGSKA (reference sequence). CDR3: CSATGQGAGYYGYTF. CDR3 coding DNA: TGCAGTGCTACGGGACAGGGGGCAGGTTACTATGGCTACACCTTC.

The genes are TRBV7-9 and TRBJ1-2; 8 bases align to TRBD1. Germline lookup yields CDR1 SEHNR and CDR2 FQNEAQ (reference sequence). CDR3 length: 14 residues. Trimming took 5 bases from V and 9 from J; bases not matched to a gene: 11. CDR3 bases: TGTGCCAGCAGCCCGTCAGGGGGCAAGGCTTGCTACACCTTC. This codes for CASSPSGGKACYTF.

This clonotype appeared many times. The chain employs TRBV6-5 and TRBJ2-7; 12 bases are a match to TRBD2. V lost 6 bases, J lost 6 bases, and 9 bases stayed unmatched. The length of the CDR3 is 15 residues. Germline-derived CDR1 and CDR2 are MNHEY and SVGAGI. The CDR3 reads CASSGPSGRASEQYF. In DNA, the CDR3 is TGTGCCAGCAGCGGTCCTAGCGGGAGGGCTAGCGAGCAGTACTTC.

This clonotype was found many times. This sequence joins TRBV7-2 and TRBJ1-2, with 8 bases fitting TRBD1. Germline V gene lookup returns CDR1 SGHTA and CDR2 FQGNSA. Trimming removed 2 bases from V and 8 bases from J; junction bases left unmatched: 13. There are 16 residues in the CDR3. The chain's CDR3 is CASSLNVLGPGGGYTF. The DNA for the CDR3 is TGTGCCAGCAGCTTAAATGTGTTGGGCCCAGGGGGCGGCTACACCTTC.

This clonotype was found many times. The J gene is TRBJ2-4, the V gene TRBV3-1; D is possibly TRBD1 or TRBD2 (5 bases each). CDR1 is LGHDT, CDR2 YNNKEL, per germline (reference sequence). The V and J ends lost 0 bases and 1 base respectively, with 25 bases between them. The CDR3 has 21 amino acids. The CDR3 spells CASSQDAWGTRLPLAKNIQYF. CDR3 nucleotide sequence: TGTGCCAGCAGCCAAGACGCATGGGGGACCAGGTTACCTTTGGCCAAAAACATTCAGTACTTC.

This clonotype appeared many times. The chain carries TRBV18 and TRBJ2-5; D unclear. Germline-derived CDR1 and CDR2 are KGHSH and LQKENI. Trimming removed 6 bases at V and 5 bases at J, with 13 bases between. The CDR3 totals 13 residues. CDR3 sequence: CASSPGSDETQYF. The CDR3 nucleotides are TGTGCCAGCTCCCCCGGATCGGATGAGACCCAGTACTTC.

This clonotype was counted many times. This chain joins TRBV7-2 and TRBJ2-7; unclear D gene. Looked up from germline, CDR1 is SGHTA and CDR2 is FQGNSA. The CDR3 consists of 12 residues. Trimming removed 3 bases at V and 3 bases at J, with 6 bases between. CDR3 nucleotides: TGTGCCAGCAGCTTCGACATCTACGAGCAGTACTTC. Amino acids: CASSFDIYEQYF.

The V call is TRBV29-1, the J call TRBJ2-6, with a tentative D call TRBD1 (5 bases). Trimming removed 2 bases at V and 4 bases at J, with 12 bases between. The CDR3 totals 15 residues. Germline assignment: CDR1 SQVTM and CDR2 ANQGSEA. The CDR3 reads CSVETPNRGANVLTF. CDR3 in DNA: TGCAGCGTTGAAACCCCGAACAGGGGGGCCAACGTCCTGACTTTC.

In this sample, this clonotype turned up many times. CDR3 loop: CASSRAGTANEKLFF. The DNA for the CDR3 is TGTGCCAGCAGCCGGGCCGGGACAGCTAATGAAAAACTGTTTTTT. The chain has TRBV7-2 and TRBJ1-4, with TRBD1 matching 7 bases. With 5 bases clipped from V and 3 bases from J, the junction kept 6 bases outside the gene matches. The CDR3 is 15 amino acids. Germline CDR1 is SGHTA and CDR2 is FQGNSA.

The table lists this clonotype with a few counts. This sequence joins TRBV10-3 and TRBJ1-1, with TRBD1 as a possible D gene (5 bases). V was shortened by 6 bases and J by 1 base, with 12 bases between the two germline ends. The CDR3 loop spans 14 amino acids. CDR1 and CDR2 (germline): ENHRY, SYGVKD. The CDR3 protein is CAIRSGTENTEAFF. The CDR3 bases are TGTGCCATCAGGTCCGGGACGGAGAACACTGAAGCTTTCTTT.

This clonotype was detected ten times or more. The chain couples TRBV20-1 to TRBJ2-5; 12 nucleotides align to TRBD2. Unmatched junction bases numbered 10, after V lost 3 bases and J lost 5 bases. CDR3 length equals 16 residues. CDR1 and CDR2 (germline): DFQATT, SNEGSKA (reference sequence). CDR3 in DNA: TGCAGTGCTAGTTATCTAGCGGGAGGGAATCGGGAGACCCAGTACTTC. Protein: CSASYLAGGNRETQYF.

This clonotype was detected many times. The genes are TRBV7-3 and TRBJ1-2, with no clear D. Trimming took 2 bases from V and 1 from J, leaving 8 bases between them. Germline CDR1 and CDR2: SGHTA and FQGTGA. The CDR3 sequence is 14 residues long. CDR3 DNA: TGTGCCAGCAGCTTATACGAGAGTAACTATGGCTACACCTTC. It specifies CASSLYESNYGYTF.

V gene TRBV19 combines with J gene TRBJ2-2; D is perhaps TRBD2 (7 bases). The CDR3 runs to 15 residues. CDR1 is LNHDA, CDR2 SQIVND, per germline (reference sequence). Trimming stripped 1 base from V and 6 bases from J, with 12 bases between. In nucleotides, the CDR3 is TGTGCCAGTAGTATAGCGGGGGGCTTCCCCGGGGAGCTGTTTTTT. Its translation is CASSIAGGFPGELFF.

Details on this clonotype: A read error may explain this, as a much larger clone is one base away. As DNA, the CDR3 is TGTGCCAGCAGCGTAGACTCAGCGGGGAATGAAAACCTGTTTTTT. The encoded protein is CASSVDSAGNENLFF. The chain recombines TRBV9 with TRBJ1-4; D call uncertain. CDR1 is SGDLS and CDR2 is YYNGEE in the germline V gene. This CDR3 spans 15 amino acids.

Ten or more counts support this clonotype. An end of the junction differs from the germline gene, which may be a read error. J is TRBJ2-7 and V is TRBV24-1, with TRBD1 identical over 9 bases. CDR3 length: 15 residues. CDR1 KGHDR and CDR2 SFDVKD come from the germline V gene. The DNA for the CDR3 is TGTGCCACCAATGATCCGGGACAGGGAGTTTACGAGCAGTACTTC. Protein: CATNDPGQGVYEQYF.

The chain is built from TRBV20-1 and TRBJ2-7, with 9 bases that match TRBD1. CDR1 DFQATT and CDR2 SNEGSKA come from the germline V gene (reference sequence). Germline trimming cut 0 bases from V and 0 bases from J; bases unmatched to any gene: 6. The CDR3 extends over 16 amino acids. CDR3 amino acids: CSARDLMTGGSYEQYF. CDR3 DNA: TGCAGTGCTAGAGATCTAATGACAGGGGGCTCCTACGAGCAGTACTTC.

In this sample, this clonotype turned up many times. V and J are TRBV29-1 and TRBJ2-3, with a possible D match to TRBD2 (6 bases). CDR1 is SQVTM, CDR2 ANQGSEA, per germline. The V gene lost 5 bases and the J gene lost 3 bases, with 15 bases spanning the gap. The CDR3 totals 14 residues. CDR3: CSVPLSGTTDTQYF. The CDR3 DNA sequence: TGCAGCGTTCCCTTATCCGGGACTACAGATACGCAGTATTTT.

This clonotype has only a few counts. The chain is built from TRBV6-6 and TRBJ2-5; the D gene is possibly TRBD2 (7 bases). Germline V CDR1 and CDR2: MNHNY, SVGAGI (reference sequence). The CDR3 sequence is 14 residues long. Trimming removed 6 bases from V and 5 bases from J, with 16 bases in between. The CDR3 here is CASRPAGEGETQYF. The CDR3 DNA sequence: TGTGCCAGCAGACCTGCAGGGGAGGGTGAGACCCAGTACTTC.

In this sample, this clonotype turned up many times. This chain joins TRBV27 and TRBJ2-4; D remains ambiguous. The CDR3 runs 12 residues. Trimming shortened V by 5 bases and J by 9 bases, and 11 bases separated the two germline ends. Germline V gene sequence: CDR1 MNHEY, CDR2 SMNVEV (reference sequence). The CDR3 protein is CASSPREGIQYF. Here the CDR3 DNA reads TGTGCCAGCAGTCCTAGAGAAGGCATTCAGTACTTC.

This clonotype was seen ten or more times. V usage is TRBV5-6 and J usage is TRBJ2-7; TRBD1 matches at 10 bases. The CDR3 runs to 16 residues. V lost 4 bases to trimming and J lost 4 bases; unmatched junction nucleotides: 11. CDR1 is SGHDT, CDR2 YYEEEE, per germline. The CDR3 here is CASSKEADRGGYEQYF. In DNA, the CDR3 is TGTGCCAGCAGCAAGGAAGCGGACAGGGGGGGATACGAGCAGTACTTC.

The sample holds many counts of this clonotype. The chain recombines TRBV12-3 or TRBV12-4 with TRBJ2-2, with 10 bases fitting TRBD1. J lost 6 bases, V lost 5 bases, and 9 bases had no gene match. This CDR3 is built from 16 residues. For the CDR3, the DNA is TGTGCCAGCAGTCAGACCGACAGGGGGCAGGCCGGGGAGCTGTTTTTT. Translating it yields CASSQTDRGQAGELFF.

This clonotype was found many times. This chain joins TRBV5-1 and TRBJ2-7, with a possible D match to TRBD1 (6 bases). Trimming removed 1 base at V and 7 bases at J, with 27 bases between. The germline CDR1 and CDR2 sequences are SGHRS and YFSETQ. CDR3 size: 18 residues. This CDR3 reads CASSLRGQKGALRREQYF. CDR3 nucleotides: TGCGCCAGCAGCTTGAGGGGACAAAAGGGAGCGCTAAGGAGGGAGCAGTACTTC.

This clonotype turned up a few times. This chain links TRBV6-5 with TRBJ1-4, with no clear D. CDR1 MNHEY and CDR2 SVGAGI come from the germline V gene. The CDR3 covers 16 residues. Trimming cost V 1 base and J 0 bases, with 9 bases left between them. CDR3 protein: CASSYWKSSTNEKLFF. For the CDR3, the DNA is TGTGCCAGCAGTTACTGGAAGTCCTCAACTAATGAAAAACTGTTTTTT.

In its sample, this clonotype was seen many times. The chain links TRBV10-3 to TRBJ1-5; D is uncertain. Per germline, CDR1 ENHRY and CDR2 SYGVKD. Trimming shortened V by 3 bases and J by 3 bases, and 6 bases separated the two germline ends. The CDR3 has 13 amino acids. CDR3 amino acids: CAISEGSNQPQHF. DNA of the CDR3: TGTGCCATCAGTGAAGGGTCCAATCAGCCCCAGCATTTT.

This clonotype was counted at least ten times. V is TRBV5-1 and J is TRBJ2-7; D is ambiguous. Germline V gene lookup returns CDR1 SGHRS and CDR2 YFSETQ. This CDR3 spans 14 amino acids. V lost 0 bases and J 2 bases, leaving 9 bases between the germline ends. The CDR3 DNA reads TGCGCCAGCAGCTTGGGGGCGGATGCCTACGAGCAGTACTTC. It codes for CASSLGADAYEQYF. The variable domain in full, with the rest retrieved from reference TRBV5-1 and TRBJ2-7, is KAGVTQTPRYLIKTRGQQVTLSCSPISGHRSVSWYQQTPGQGLQFLFEYFSETQRNKGNFPGRFSGRQFSNSRSEMNVSTLELGDSALYLCASSLGADAYEQYFGPGTRLTVT.